A selection of T cell receptor beta chains follows, all from one sample in a study of control samples from healthy donors and cancer patients. TCRdb's table, derived via immunoSEQ multiplex PCR, lists solely in-frame clones and lacks some. The sample records 150,000 to 200,000 clones, 90% being singletons. Sequencing used blood. Receptors originate from a woman between 50 and 59 years old in good health. CDR3s include the opening cysteine and the closing phenylalanine or tryptophan. D genes are given only for firm matches. Clone size is shown for a subset of rows, as once, few, many or a class of expanded clone.

d_gene: -
abundance: few
v_gene: TRBV28
j_gene: TRBJ1-5
CDR3nt: TGTGCCAGCAGTTTACCAACTTATAGCAATCAGCCCCAGCATTTT
CDR3aa: CASSLPTYSNQPQHF

d_gene: -
abundance: few
v_gene: TRBV2
j_gene: TRBJ1-2
CDR3nt: TGTGCCGGCTCTTTAGGGGGGGCTAACTATGGCTACACCTTC
CDR3aa: CAGSLGGANYGYTF

d_gene: -
abundance: -
v_gene: TRBV25-1
j_gene: TRBJ1-1
CDR3nt: TGTGCCAGCAGTTTCGCGGGGGAGAGAGGAGCTTTCTTT
CDR3aa: CASSFAGERGAFF

d_gene: TRBD2
abundance: -
v_gene: TRBV30
j_gene: TRBJ2-3
CDR3nt: TGTGCCTGTAAGACTAGCGGGAGCACAGATACGCAGTATTTT
CDR3aa: CACKTSGSTDTQYF

d_gene: TRBD1
abundance: -
v_gene: TRBV6-5
j_gene: TRBJ1-2
CDR3nt: TGTGCCAGCAGGGGACAGAGTAACTATGGCTACACCTTC
CDR3aa: CASRGQSNYGYTF

d_gene: -
abundance: -
v_gene: TRBV9
j_gene: TRBJ2-2
CDR3nt: TGTGCCAGCAGCGTAGATGGGGGGCTGGGCGGGGAGCTGTTTTTT
CDR3aa: CASSVDGGLGGELFF

d_gene: TRBD1
abundance: -
v_gene: TRBV4-1
j_gene: TRBJ2-2
CDR3nt: TGCGCCAGCAGCCAGGAAGGGACAGTTGTCCGGGAGCTGTTTTTT
CDR3aa: CASSQEGTVVRELFF

d_gene: -
abundance: -
v_gene: TRBV19
j_gene: TRBJ2-1
CDR3nt: TGTGCCAGTGGCCAACACAATGAGCAGTTCTTC
CDR3aa: CASGQHNEQFF

d_gene: TRBD1
abundance: -
v_gene: TRBV7-9
j_gene: TRBJ2-7
CDR3nt: TGTGCCAGCAGCGCACGGGACAGGGGGCGCGAGCAGTACTTC
CDR3aa: CASSARDRGREQYF

d_gene: -
abundance: -
v_gene: TRBV12-3/TRBV12-4
j_gene: TRBJ1-1
CDR3nt: TGTGCCAGCAGTTTGGCAGCCCCTGAAGCTTTCTTT
CDR3aa: CASSLAAPEAFF

d_gene: -
abundance: -
v_gene: TRBV21-1
j_gene: TRBJ2-7
CDR3nt: TGTGCCACCCCACCCAGAGGGACTCCTAGTCCCTACGAGCAGTACTTC
CDR3aa: CATPPRGTPSPYEQYF

d_gene: -
abundance: -
v_gene: TRBV30
j_gene: TRBJ1-3
CDR3nt: TGTGCCTGCAGTAACTCTGGAAACACCATATATTTT
CDR3aa: CACSNSGNTIYF

d_gene: -
abundance: once
v_gene: TRBV7-7
j_gene: TRBJ1-5
CDR3nt: TGTGCCAGCAGCTTACAGGGGCCGAACAGGGTGTCCAAAAAAAGGTCCAATCAGCCCCAGCATTTT
CDR3aa: CASSLQGPNRVSKKRSNQPQHF

d_gene: -
abundance: -
v_gene: TRBV7-3
j_gene: TRBJ1-4
CDR3nt: TGTGCCAGCAGCGCCCGACAGGCAACTAATGAAAAACTGTTTTTT
CDR3aa: CASSARQATNEKLFF

d_gene: -
abundance: once
v_gene: TRBV30
j_gene: TRBJ2-1
CDR3nt: TGTGCCTGGAGTGTACCGGAACTAGAGCCTTTTTACAATGAGCAGTTCTTC
CDR3aa: CAWSVPELEPFYNEQFF

d_gene: TRBD1
abundance: few
v_gene: TRBV30
j_gene: TRBJ1-5
CDR3nt: TGTGCCTGGAGCAGGGACAGAGGGAATCAGCCCCAGCATTTT
CDR3aa: CAWSRDRGNQPQHF

d_gene: -
abundance: -
v_gene: TRBV6-5
j_gene: TRBJ1-2
CDR3nt: TGTGCCAGCAGTTACTCTCCGGGGGACTATGGCTACACCTTC
CDR3aa: CASSYSPGDYGYTF

d_gene: TRBD1
abundance: -
v_gene: TRBV7-9
j_gene: TRBJ1-1
CDR3nt: TGTGCCAGCAGCCCTCGGGACAGCAACACTGAAGCTTTCTTT
CDR3aa: CASSPRDSNTEAFF

d_gene: TRBD1
abundance: -
v_gene: TRBV10-3
j_gene: TRBJ1-1
CDR3nt: TGTGCCATCAGTGAGCCGCTAACAGGGGGGACTGAAGCTTTCTTT
CDR3aa: CAISEPLTGGTEAFF

d_gene: -
abundance: -
v_gene: TRBV12-3/TRBV12-4
j_gene: TRBJ1-3
CDR3nt: -
CDR3aa: CASSSSRNTIYF

d_gene: -
abundance: -
v_gene: TRBV7-8
j_gene: TRBJ2-6
CDR3nt: TGTGCCAGCAAACCGGGCAGGGTCTGGGGTGGGGCCAACGTCCTGACTTTC
CDR3aa: CASKPGRVWGGANVLTF

d_gene: TRBD1
abundance: -
v_gene: TRBV18
j_gene: TRBJ1-2
CDR3nt: TGTGCCAGCTCACCAGACAGGGGCTATGGCTACACCTTC
CDR3aa: CASSPDRGYGYTF

d_gene: TRBD2
abundance: -
v_gene: TRBV7-6
j_gene: TRBJ2-7
CDR3nt: TGTGCCAGCAGCTTATATATAGCGGGAGGGTACGAGCAGTACTTC
CDR3aa: CASSLYIAGGYEQYF

d_gene: -
abundance: -
v_gene: TRBV5-6
j_gene: TRBJ1-4
CDR3nt: TGTGCCAGCAGCGCCCAGGGTTTGGGGAATGAAAAACTGTTTTTT
CDR3aa: CASSAQGLGNEKLFF

d_gene: -
abundance: -
v_gene: TRBV7-3
j_gene: TRBJ2-2
CDR3nt: TGTGCCAGCAGCCCGCAGACGGGCGCCCGGGAGCTGTTTTTT
CDR3aa: CASSPQTGARELFF

d_gene: TRBD2
abundance: once
v_gene: TRBV10-3
j_gene: TRBJ2-2
CDR3nt: TGTGCCATCAGTGAGGGAGTCGCACTAGCGAGTACCGGGGAGCTGTTTTTT
CDR3aa: CAISEGVALASTGELFF

d_gene: -
abundance: -
v_gene: TRBV28
j_gene: TRBJ1-1
CDR3nt: TGTGCCAGCAGCCAGGGTTGGGGCACTGAAGCTTTCTTT
CDR3aa: CASSQGWGTEAFF

d_gene: -
abundance: few
v_gene: TRBV7-8
j_gene: TRBJ1-1
CDR3nt: TGTGCCAGCAGCTTAGAAATGAACACTGAAGCTTTCTTT
CDR3aa: CASSLEMNTEAFF

d_gene: TRBD1
abundance: -
v_gene: TRBV3-1/TRBV3-2
j_gene: TRBJ1-5
CDR3nt: TGTGCCAGCGGGGACAGGGGGATCGGGGGTCAGCCCCAGCATTTT
CDR3aa: CASGDRGIGGQPQHF

d_gene: -
abundance: -
v_gene: TRBV6-5
j_gene: TRBJ1-1
CDR3nt: TGTGCCAGCAGTATCCAAGGGGGTGAGTCTGAAGCTTTCTTT
CDR3aa: CASSIQGGESEAFF

d_gene: TRBD2
abundance: -
v_gene: TRBV9
j_gene: TRBJ2-1
CDR3nt: TGTGCCAGCAGCGTGGGACTAGCGGGGGGGCCCTCCAATGAGCAGTTCTTC
CDR3aa: CASSVGLAGGPSNEQFF

d_gene: TRBD2
abundance: -
v_gene: TRBV5-1
j_gene: TRBJ2-3
CDR3nt: TGCGCCAGCAGCTTCGTGCCTAGCGGGAATACAGATACGCAGTATTTT
CDR3aa: CASSFVPSGNTDTQYF

d_gene: TRBD1
abundance: -
v_gene: TRBV28
j_gene: TRBJ1-5
CDR3nt: TGTGCCAGCAGGAAAAGGACAGGTACCAATCAGCCCCAGCATTTT
CDR3aa: CASRKRTGTNQPQHF

d_gene: TRBD2
abundance: -
v_gene: TRBV24-1
j_gene: TRBJ2-1
CDR3nt: TGTGCCACCAGTGAGGTTTCTAGCGGACGATACAATGAGCAGTTCTTC
CDR3aa: CATSEVSSGRYNEQFF

d_gene: -
abundance: -
v_gene: TRBV3-1/TRBV3-2
j_gene: TRBJ2-5
CDR3nt: TGTGCCAGCAAGGGTCTAGCGCAAGAGACCCAGTACTTC
CDR3aa: CASKGLAQETQYF

d_gene: -
abundance: once
v_gene: TRBV7-3
j_gene: TRBJ2-3
CDR3nt: TGTGCCAGCAGCGGGGGGGCGAAAGATACGCAGTATTTT
CDR3aa: CASSGGAKDTQYF

d_gene: -
abundance: -
v_gene: TRBV6-5
j_gene: TRBJ2-1
CDR3nt: TGTGCCAGCAGCCCGGGGTCTGAGCAGTTCTTC
CDR3aa: CASSPGSEQFF

d_gene: -
abundance: -
v_gene: TRBV5-6
j_gene: TRBJ1-5
CDR3nt: TGTGCCAGCAGCTTGTCCGGGTTTAATCAGCCCCAGCATTTT
CDR3aa: CASSLSGFNQPQHF

d_gene: -
abundance: few
v_gene: TRBV19
j_gene: TRBJ1-6
CDR3nt: TGTGCCAGTAGTGCATCGGTGGGAATGACACCCCTCCACTTT
CDR3aa: CASSASVGMTPLHF

d_gene: -
abundance: -
v_gene: TRBV30
j_gene: TRBJ1-5
CDR3nt: TGTGCCTGGAGTGTACGGACATCGCGAATCTATAGCAATCAGCCCCAGCATTTT
CDR3aa: CAWSVRTSRIYSNQPQHF

d_gene: TRBD1
abundance: -
v_gene: TRBV3-1/TRBV3-2
j_gene: TRBJ1-2
CDR3nt: TGTGCCAGCAGTTCCGGGACAGGGGATGGCTACACCTTC
CDR3aa: CASSSGTGDGYTF

d_gene: -
abundance: -
v_gene: TRBV6-5
j_gene: TRBJ2-7
CDR3nt: TGTGCCAGCAGTTACGATCGGGGGATCTCGAACGAGCAGTACTTC
CDR3aa: CASSYDRGISNEQYF

d_gene: TRBD2
abundance: -
v_gene: TRBV10-1
j_gene: TRBJ2-7
CDR3nt: TGCGCCAGCAGTGAGAGGCTAGCGGGAGACCACGAGCAGTACTTC
CDR3aa: CASSERLAGDHEQYF

d_gene: -
abundance: -
v_gene: TRBV3-1/TRBV3-2
j_gene: TRBJ2-1
CDR3nt: TGTGCCAGCAGCCAAGATATTTGGGGGAGTAATGAGCAGTTCTTC
CDR3aa: CASSQDIWGSNEQFF

d_gene: TRBD2
abundance: -
v_gene: TRBV6-2/TRBV6-3
j_gene: TRBJ2-1
CDR3nt: TGTGCCAGCAGTTACTTCGTAGCGGGGCAGAACAATGAGCAGTTCTTC
CDR3aa: CASSYFVAGQNNEQFF

d_gene: -
abundance: -
v_gene: TRBV7-3
j_gene: TRBJ1-1
CDR3nt: TGTGCCAGCAGCTTAACGGGGACGAACACTGAAGCTTTCTTT
CDR3aa: CASSLTGTNTEAFF